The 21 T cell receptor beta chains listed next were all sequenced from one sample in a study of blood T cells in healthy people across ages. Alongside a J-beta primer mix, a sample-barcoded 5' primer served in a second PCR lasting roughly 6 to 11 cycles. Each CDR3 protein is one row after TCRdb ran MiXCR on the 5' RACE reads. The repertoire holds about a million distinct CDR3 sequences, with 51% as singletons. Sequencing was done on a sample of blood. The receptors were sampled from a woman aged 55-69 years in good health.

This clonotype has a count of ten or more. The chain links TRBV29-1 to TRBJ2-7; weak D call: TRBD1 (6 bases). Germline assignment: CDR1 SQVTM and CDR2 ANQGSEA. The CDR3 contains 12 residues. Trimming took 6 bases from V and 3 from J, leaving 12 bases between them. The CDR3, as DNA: TGCAGCGTCGGAGGACAGCTCTACGAGCAGTACTTC. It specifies CSVGGQLYEQYF.

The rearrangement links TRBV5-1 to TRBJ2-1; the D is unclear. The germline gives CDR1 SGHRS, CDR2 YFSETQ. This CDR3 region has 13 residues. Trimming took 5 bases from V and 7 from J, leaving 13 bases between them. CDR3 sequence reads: CASSAFLDNEQFF. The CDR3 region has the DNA TGCGCCAGCAGTGCCTTCTTAGATAATGAGCAGTTCTTC.

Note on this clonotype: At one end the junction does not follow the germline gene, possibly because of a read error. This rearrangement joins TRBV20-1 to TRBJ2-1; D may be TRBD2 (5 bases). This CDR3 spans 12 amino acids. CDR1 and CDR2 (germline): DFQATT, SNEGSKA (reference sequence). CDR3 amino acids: CSTRETSDEQFF. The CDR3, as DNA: TGCAGTACTAGAGAAACGAGCGATGAGCAGTTCTTC.

CDR3 DNA: TGCGCCAGCAGCCAAGAGACTAGCGGGGATCTTGATACGCAGTATTTT. It is translated as CASSQETSGDLDTQYF. This chain connects TRBV4-3 to TRBJ2-3; TRBD2 aligns across 11 bases. The CDR3 extends over 16 amino acids. CDR1 and CDR2 (germline): LGHNA, YSLEER. Germline trimming cut 0 bases from V and 6 bases from J; bases unmatched to any gene: 5.

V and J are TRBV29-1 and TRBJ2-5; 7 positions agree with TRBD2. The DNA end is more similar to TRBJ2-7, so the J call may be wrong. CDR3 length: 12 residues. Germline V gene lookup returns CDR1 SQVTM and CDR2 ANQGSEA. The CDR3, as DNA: TGCAGCGCACTAGCGTGGAAGGACGAGCAGTACTTC. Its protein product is CSALAWKDEQYF.

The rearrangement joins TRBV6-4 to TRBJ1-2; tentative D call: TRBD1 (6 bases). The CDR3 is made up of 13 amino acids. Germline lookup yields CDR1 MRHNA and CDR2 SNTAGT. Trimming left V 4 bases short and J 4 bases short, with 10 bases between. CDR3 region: CASSATGTYGYTF. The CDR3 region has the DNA TGTGCCAGCAGTGCTACAGGGACCTATGGCTACACCTTC.

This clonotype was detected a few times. The CDR3 sequence: CASSDPPYDEQFF. The CDR3 DNA is TGTGCCAGCAGTGATCCCCCCTATGATGAGCAGTTCTTC. V is TRBV2 and J is TRBJ2-1; D is unclear. Germline loops: CDR1 SNHLY, CDR2 FYNNEI. V dropped 3 bases and J dropped 8 bases, with 11 bases sitting between them. The CDR3 length is 13 residues.

CDR3 in DNA: TGTGCCAGCTCAGCAACAGGGTACGGGCAGTTCTTC. Translation gives CASSATGYGQFF. The rearrangement uses TRBV18 and TRBJ2-1; D is perhaps TRBD1 (6 bases). The CDR3 is 12 amino acids. The germline V gene has CDR1 KGHSH and CDR2 LQKENI. V was cut by 5 bases and J by 12 bases, with 14 bases left in between.

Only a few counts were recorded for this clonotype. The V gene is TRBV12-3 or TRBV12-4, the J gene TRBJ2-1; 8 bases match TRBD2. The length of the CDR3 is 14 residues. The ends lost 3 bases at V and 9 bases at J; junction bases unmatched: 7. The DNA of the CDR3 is TGTGCCAGCAGTTTGCCGGGACTAGGCGTTGAGCAGTTCTTC. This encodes CASSLPGLGVEQFF.

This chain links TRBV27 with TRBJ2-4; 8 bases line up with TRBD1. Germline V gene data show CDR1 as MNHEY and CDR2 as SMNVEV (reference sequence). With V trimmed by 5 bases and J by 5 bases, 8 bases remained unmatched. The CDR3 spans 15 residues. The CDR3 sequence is CASSPRTGSQNIQYF. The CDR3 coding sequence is TGTGCCAGCAGTCCCCGGACAGGGAGCCAAAACATTCAGTACTTC.

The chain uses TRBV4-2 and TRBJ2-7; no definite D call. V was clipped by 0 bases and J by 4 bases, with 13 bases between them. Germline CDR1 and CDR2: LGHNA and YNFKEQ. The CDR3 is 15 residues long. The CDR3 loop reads CASSQDLRARYEQYF. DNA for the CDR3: TGTGCCAGCAGCCAAGATCTAAGGGCAAGGTACGAGCAGTACTTC.

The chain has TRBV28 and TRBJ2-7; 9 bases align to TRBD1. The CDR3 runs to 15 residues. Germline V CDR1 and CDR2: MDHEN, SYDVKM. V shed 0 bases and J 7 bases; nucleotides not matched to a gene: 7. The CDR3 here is CASSLWGTGLYEQYF. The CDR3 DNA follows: TGTGCCAGCAGTTTATGGGGGACAGGGCTCTATGAGCAGTACTTC.

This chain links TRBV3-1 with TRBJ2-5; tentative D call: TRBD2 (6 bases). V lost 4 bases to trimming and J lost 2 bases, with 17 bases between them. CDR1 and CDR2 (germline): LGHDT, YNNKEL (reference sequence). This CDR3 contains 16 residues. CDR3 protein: CASSRPDYHLQETQYF. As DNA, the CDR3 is TGTGCCAGCAGCCGACCGGACTACCACCTACAAGAGACCCAGTACTTC.

CDR3 nucleotides: TGTGCCAGCAGCTTGGGCGGGGTTAGCGAGCAGTACTTC. Protein sequence: CASSLGGVSEQYF. The V call is TRBV7-2, the J call TRBJ2-5, with D possibly matching TRBD2 (6 bases). The J call is uncertain, as TRBJ2-7 better fits the DNA end. The CDR3 has 13 amino acids. Germline lookup yields CDR1 SGHTA and CDR2 FQGNSA.

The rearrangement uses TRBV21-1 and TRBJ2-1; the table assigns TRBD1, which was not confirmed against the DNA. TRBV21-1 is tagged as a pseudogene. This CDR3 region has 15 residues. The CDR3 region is CASSKGHPQNNEQFF. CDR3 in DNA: TGTGCCAGCAGCAAAGGTCACCCCCAAAACAATGAGCAGTTCTTC.

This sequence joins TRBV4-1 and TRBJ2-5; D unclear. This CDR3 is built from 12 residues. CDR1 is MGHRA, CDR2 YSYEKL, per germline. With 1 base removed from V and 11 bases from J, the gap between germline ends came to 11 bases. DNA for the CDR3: TGCGCCAGCAGCCAAGGAAATTGGAAGCAGTACTTC. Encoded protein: CASSQGNWKQYF.

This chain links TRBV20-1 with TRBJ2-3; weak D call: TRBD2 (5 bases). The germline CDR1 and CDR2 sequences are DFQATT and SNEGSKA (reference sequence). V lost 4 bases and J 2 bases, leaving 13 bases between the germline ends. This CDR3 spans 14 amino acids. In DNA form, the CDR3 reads TGCAGTGCTACCAAACACGGGAACACAGATACGCAGTATTTT. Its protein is CSATKHGNTDTQYF.

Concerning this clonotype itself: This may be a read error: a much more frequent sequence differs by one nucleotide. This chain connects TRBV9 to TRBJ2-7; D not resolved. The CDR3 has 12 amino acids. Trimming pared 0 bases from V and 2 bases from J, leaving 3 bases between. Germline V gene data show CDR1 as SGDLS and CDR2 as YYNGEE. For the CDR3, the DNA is TGTGCCAGCAGCGTAGAGGCCTACGAGCAGTACTTC. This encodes CASSVEAYEQYF.

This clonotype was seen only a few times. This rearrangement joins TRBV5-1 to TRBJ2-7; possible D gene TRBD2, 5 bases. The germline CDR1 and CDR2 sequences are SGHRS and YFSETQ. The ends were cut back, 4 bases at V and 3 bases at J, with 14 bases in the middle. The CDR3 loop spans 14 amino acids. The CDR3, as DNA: TGCGCCAGCAGCCCCCTGAGGGTCGACTACGAGCAGTACTTC. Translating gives CASSPLRVDYEQYF. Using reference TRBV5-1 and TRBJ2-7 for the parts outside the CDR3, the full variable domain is KAGVTQTPRYLIKTRGQQVTLSCSPISGHRSVSWYQQTPGQGLQFLFEYFSETQRNKGNFPGRFSGRQFSNSRSEMNVSTLELGDSALYLCASSPLRVDYEQYFGPGTRLTVT.

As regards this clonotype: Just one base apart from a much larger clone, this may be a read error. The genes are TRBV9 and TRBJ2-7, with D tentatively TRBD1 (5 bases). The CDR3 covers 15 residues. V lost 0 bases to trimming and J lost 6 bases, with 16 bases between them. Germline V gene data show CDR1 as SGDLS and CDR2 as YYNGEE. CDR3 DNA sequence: TGTGCCAGCAGCGTAGATGGGGCACCCTGGTGCGAGCAGTACTTC. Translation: CASSVDGAPWCEQYF.

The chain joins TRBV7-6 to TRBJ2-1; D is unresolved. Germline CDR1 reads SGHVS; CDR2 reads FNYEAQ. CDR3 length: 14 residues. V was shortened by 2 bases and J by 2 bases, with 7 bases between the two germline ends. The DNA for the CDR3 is TGTGCCAGCAGCTTATCGGACCCCTACAATGAGCAGTTCTTC. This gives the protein CASSLSDPYNEQFF.